Sequencing of this TCR beta chain was carried out in a study of T cell repertoires in cytomegalovirus infection (dated by TCRdb to 2018 to 2020). Regarding the complete study: Recently identified HLA-C-restricted CMV epitopes, whose presentation resists viral immunomodulation, were targeted by peptide stimulations together with well-studied HLA-B-restricted epitopes. Donor HLA type was relevant to the analysis, as public TCR beta signatures indicated carriage of CMV infection together with the matching HLA type.

Instrument used: Illumina HiSeq 1500. Using fastp trimming at Q25 and MiXCR clonotype assembly, TCRdb reanalyzed the public sequencing data and kept in-frame beta chains. Rows with one shared CDR3 protein collapse into an entry with the most common genes and DNA. The sample includes approximately 300,000 distinct CDR3 sequences, with roughly 29% observed a single time. The ten largest account for 20% of the sample. About this clonotype itself: The clone's antigen remains unknown. Within one base of it there is no much larger clone, and no base qualities were kept.

The full study reports these points: In both this cohort and an independent cohort of under 450 donors, the cumulative frequency of public TCR beta family members distinguished carriers of CMV infection plus the relevant HLA type. The ex vivo response was dominated by HLA-C-restricted CMV-specific TCR beta clonotypes, and the single most frequent clonotype in two of eight donors was supplied by these HLA-C-restricted clonotypes.

The treatment or condition label of this sample denotes: in vitro stimulation with specific CMV peptide epitopes to enrich CMV-specific T cells. V drops 2 bases and J drops 13 bases, leaving 21 bases in between. CDR1 and CDR2 (MNHEY, SVGAGI) derive from the germline V gene. From cysteine to phenylalanine, the CDR3 is 16 amino acids long. Here the CDR3 DNA is all that survives: 48 bases in frame from base 1. The sample was cultured PBMCs, taken from culture after CMV antigen stimulation. The chain was built from TRBV6-5 and TRBJ1-6; TRBD1 might be the D gene, on 5 matching bases. The receptor was derived from a human donor in good health (CMV status not recorded). Some clones in this sample may be carry-over from other donors' samples. The CDR3 sequence is CASSYLLAGTIGPLHF. The nucleotide sequence is given as TGTGCCAGCAGTTACCTTCTGGCAGGGACTATCGGGCCCCTCCACTTT.